This TCR beta chain came from a study of identical twins. Overall study findings and caveats: Invariant cells of the MAIT and iNKT types might have partly distorted the zero-insertion analyses. Recombination models fit unrelated individuals' TCR alpha sharing but underestimated twins'. Conclusions were drawn cross-sectionally by statistical analysis, without following the same donors. Beta out-of-frame sequences showed weaker excess sharing between twins.

TCRdb itself ran the 5' RACE reads through MiXCR, one entry per CDR3 protein. The sample has around 1.7 million distinct CDR3 sequences, more than 30% seen once; the top ten hold 0.25% to 0.3%. This clonotype turned up a few times. Antigen: not known. The CDR3 extends over 16 amino acids. The germline gives CDR1 LGHDT, CDR2 YNNKEL (reference sequence). Between the trimmed V and J ends, which lost 6 bases and 0 bases, there was a span of 14 bases. The chain joins TRBV3-1 to TRBJ1-4; possible D gene TRBD1, 5 bases. The source of this sequence is a newborn girl in good health. Specimen: cord blood. The CDR3 DNA reads as TGTGCCAGCAGTCCCCTGGAGGGGCCAACTAATGAAAAACTGTTTTTT. Translating it yields CASSPLEGPTNEKLFF.